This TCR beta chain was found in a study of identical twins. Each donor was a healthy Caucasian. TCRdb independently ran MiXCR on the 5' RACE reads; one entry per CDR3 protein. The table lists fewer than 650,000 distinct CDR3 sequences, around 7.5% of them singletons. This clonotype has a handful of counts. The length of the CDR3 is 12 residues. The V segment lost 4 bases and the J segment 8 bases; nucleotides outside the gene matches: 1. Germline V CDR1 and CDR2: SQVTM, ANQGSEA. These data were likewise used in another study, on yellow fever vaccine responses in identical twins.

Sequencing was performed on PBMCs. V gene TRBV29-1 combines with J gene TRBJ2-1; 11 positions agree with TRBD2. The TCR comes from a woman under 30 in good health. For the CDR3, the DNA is TGCAGCGTTGTGGGACTAGCGGATGAGCAGTTCTTC. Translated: CSVVGLADEQFF.